This is a list of T cell receptor beta chains from one sample in a study of T cells in Graves' hyperthyroidism and ophthalmopathy. MiXCR, applied by TCRdb to the multiplex PCR reads, yields one record per CDR3 protein. The data show some 50,000 distinct CDR3 sequences, less than 60% seen once. The source material was blood. Source of these receptors: a woman aged 50 to 65 with Graves' ophthalmopathy. Both conserved end residues are part of each CDR3. D genes are given only for firm matches. Size tells how often a clone was seen (once, few, many) or the class of an expanded clone, and some rows leave it out.

clone_size: many
v_call: TRBV4-1
j_call: TRBJ2-1
d_call: .
cdr3_nt: TGCGCCAGCAGCCAAGATGAGCTAACTGGCAATGAGCAGTTCTTC
cdr3_aa: CASSQDELTGNEQFF

clone_size: many
v_call: TRBV2
j_call: TRBJ1-1
d_call: .
cdr3_nt: TGTGCCAGCAGACGAGACCGAATGAACACTGAAGCTTTCTTT
cdr3_aa: CASRRDRMNTEAFF

clone_size: few
v_call: TRBV6-2/TRBV6-3
j_call: TRBJ2-5
d_call: .
cdr3_nt: TGTGCCAGCAGTTACGAGCCGGGGACACATTACAGAGAGACCCAGTACTTC
cdr3_aa: CASSYEPGTHYRETQYF

clone_size: few
v_call: TRBV29-1
j_call: TRBJ1-2
d_call: .
cdr3_nt: TGCAGCGTTGATGCCCCCGGGACGCATGGCTACACCTTC
cdr3_aa: CSVDAPGTHGYTF

clone_size: .
v_call: TRBV20-1
j_call: TRBJ2-7
d_call: TRBD1
cdr3_nt: TGCAGTGCTAGCGAGGACAGGGGCTCCGACGAGCAGTACTTC
cdr3_aa: CSASEDRGSDEQYF

clone_size: .
v_call: TRBV2
j_call: TRBJ1-1
d_call: .
cdr3_nt: TGTGCCAGCAGTGAGGTAGGGGCTTACACTGAAGCTTTCTTT
cdr3_aa: CASSEVGAYTEAFF

clone_size: .
v_call: TRBV24-1
j_call: TRBJ1-1
d_call: .
cdr3_nt: TGTGCCACCTCCCCAGACCCGAACACTGAAGCTTTCTTT
cdr3_aa: CATSPDPNTEAFF

clone_size: .
v_call: TRBV20-1
j_call: TRBJ2-7
d_call: TRBD1
cdr3_nt: TGCAGTGCTAGAGATCTCAGGGGGTACTACGAGCAGTACTTC
cdr3_aa: CSARDLRGYYEQYF

clone_size: few
v_call: TRBV28
j_call: TRBJ1-4
d_call: .
cdr3_nt: TGTGCCAGCAGTTGGGGAGAAAAACTGTTTTTT
cdr3_aa: CASSWGEKLFF

clone_size: once
v_call: TRBV20-1
j_call: TRBJ2-5
d_call: TRBD2
cdr3_nt: TGCAGTGCTAGAGCGGGAGCGGGGGCTGGGGAGACCCAGTACTTC
cdr3_aa: CSARAGAGAGETQYF

clone_size: .
v_call: TRBV9
j_call: TRBJ1-3
d_call: .
cdr3_nt: TGTGCCAGCCGCGGGGGCTCTGGAAACACCATATATTTT
cdr3_aa: CASRGGSGNTIYF

clone_size: many
v_call: TRBV20-1
j_call: TRBJ2-5
d_call: .
cdr3_nt: TGCAGTGCTAGAGGGCGGACTACGGGAGAGACCCAGTACTTC
cdr3_aa: CSARGRTTGETQYF

clone_size: once
v_call: TRBV15
j_call: TRBJ2-3
d_call: .
cdr3_nt: .
cdr3_aa: CATSRGQGVVTEAFFGQGTDTQYF

clone_size: few
v_call: TRBV4-1
j_call: TRBJ2-7
d_call: .
cdr3_nt: TGCGCCAGCAGCCCCGCCCAGAGCGGTGACGCCTACGAGCAGTACTTC
cdr3_aa: CASSPAQSGDAYEQYF

clone_size: many
v_call: TRBV9
j_call: TRBJ2-2
d_call: TRBD2
cdr3_nt: TGTGCCAGCACGTCGTCGGCGGGGGGGAACACCGGGGAGCTGTTTTTT
cdr3_aa: CASTSSAGGNTGELFF

clone_size: once
v_call: TRBV6-1
j_call: TRBJ1-6
d_call: TRBD1
cdr3_nt: TGTGCCAGCAGTGGATCAGGGGGCGGTTCACCCCTCCGCTTT
cdr3_aa: CASSGSGGGSPLRF

clone_size: .
v_call: TRBV27
j_call: TRBJ1-1
d_call: .
cdr3_nt: TGTGCCAGCAGTTTATTCGGTGGAACTGAAGCTTTCTTT
cdr3_aa: CASSLFGGTEAFF

clone_size: few
v_call: TRBV9
j_call: TRBJ2-5
d_call: TRBD2
cdr3_nt: TGTGCCAGCTCACCACAAACTAGCGGGAGACGTAAAGAGACCCAGTACTTC
cdr3_aa: CASSPQTSGRRKETQYF

clone_size: many
v_call: TRBV20-1
j_call: TRBJ2-4
d_call: .
cdr3_nt: TGCAGTGCCCCAAGCCCTGATGAGCGGTCCAAAAACATTCAGTACTTC
cdr3_aa: CSAPSPDERSKNIQYF

clone_size: .
v_call: TRBV24-1
j_call: TRBJ1-2
d_call: .
cdr3_nt: TGTGCCACCAGTGATGACATTTATGGTGGCTACACCTTC
cdr3_aa: CATSDDIYGGYTF